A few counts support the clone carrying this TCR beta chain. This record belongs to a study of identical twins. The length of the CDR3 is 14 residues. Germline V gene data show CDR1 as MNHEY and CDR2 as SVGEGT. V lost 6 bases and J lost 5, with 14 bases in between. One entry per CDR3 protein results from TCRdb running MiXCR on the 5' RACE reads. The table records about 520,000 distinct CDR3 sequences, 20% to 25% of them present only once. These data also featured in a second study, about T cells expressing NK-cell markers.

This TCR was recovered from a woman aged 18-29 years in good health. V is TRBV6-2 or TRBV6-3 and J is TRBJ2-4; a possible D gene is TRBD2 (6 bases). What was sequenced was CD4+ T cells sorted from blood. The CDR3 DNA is TGTGCCAGCAGGGCGGGGCTCCACCAAAACATTCAGTACTTC. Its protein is CASRAGLHQNIQYF.